These T cell receptor beta chains were read from a single sample in a study of patients and donors after allogeneic stem cell transplantation. In TCRdb, the RT-PCR reads were re-called with MiXCR into one record per CDR3 protein. The sample contains approximately 430,000 distinct CDR3 sequences, under 20% of which appear only once. Sample: blood, either unsorted or a sorted T cell fraction (not recorded which). These receptor sequences come from a human donor who was either an allogeneic HSCT recipient or a stem cell or donor lymphocyte infusion donor (not recorded which). It is not recorded whose cells these are; they may come from a transplant donor. The CDR3 runs from the conserved cysteine through the conserved F or W. Each record gives: V gene, J gene, clone size, CDR3 length, D gene, CDR3 protein, CDR3 DNA. The D gene is left open where the match is weak. Not every row has a clone size; where given, it reads once, few, many or a size class.

>TRBV7-2|TRBJ2-7|NA|12|NA
CASSMDGYEQYF
TGTGCCAGCAGCATGGATGGTTACGAGCAGTACTTC
>TRBV4-1|TRBJ2-6|once|20|NA
CASSQDAHPQQGSWANVLTF
TGCGCCAGCAGCCAAGATGCCCACCCTCAACAGGGTTCTTGGGCCAACGTCCTGACTTTC
>TRBV18|TRBJ2-1|few|17|TRBD2
CASSPKVAGVPHNEQFF
TGTGCCAGCTCACCAAAGGTAGCGGGAGTTCCCCACAATGAGCAGTTCTTC
>TRBV7-9|TRBJ2-1|few|15|NA
CASSGQGLVRNEQFF
TGTGCCAGCAGCGGCCAGGGGCTAGTGAGGAATGAGCAGTTCTTC
>TRBV19|TRBJ2-1|NA|15|NA
CASSPPGRPYNEQFF
TGTGCCAGTAGTCCACCGGGACGCCCGTACAATGAGCAGTTCTTC
>TRBV10-3|TRBJ1-2|few|14|NA
CAISESGFNYGYTF
TGTGCCATCAGTGAGTCAGGTTTTAACTATGGCTACACCTTC
>TRBV5-1|TRBJ2-7|NA|14|NA
CASQIRPQVYEQYF
TGCGCCAGCCAAATCAGGCCCCAGGTTTACGAGCAGTACTTC
>TRBV5-1|TRBJ2-1|few|15|NA
CASSLEGGARNEQFF
TGCGCCAGCAGCTTGGAGGGCGGGGCGCGCAATGAGCAGTTCTTC
>TRBV6-1|TRBJ1-1|NA|11|NA
CASSEVRAAFF
TGTGCCAGCAGTGAGGTCAGGGCGGCTTTCTTT
>TRBV6-1|TRBJ1-3|few|14|NA
CASTQGNSGNTIYF
TGTGCCAGCACCCAAGGGAACAGTGGAAACACCATATATTTT